This T cell receptor beta chain was captured in a study of cytomegalovirus exposure and HLA in healthy donors. Points from the study as a whole: Generally TCR sequences proved uncommon, though certain public TCRs appeared in numerous donors. Later work found that TCR association rates differed between HLA loci; DRB1 had the most and HLA-C the fewest.

As concerns this clone: Its specificity is not known.

There are 14 residues in the CDR3. Germline V gene lookup returns CDR1 SGHRS and CDR2 YFSETQ. Trimming at V came to 2 bases and at J to 4 bases, leaving 3 bases not matched to a gene. The study ran its PCR with 60 Vbeta and 13 Jbeta primers. Authors' data handling: The count from a later analysis was some 81 million unique TCR beta chains, some 10 million of them shared. The table came from immunoSEQ multiplex PCR; TCRdb's copy has only in-frame clones and leaves some out. Clonal size and the V and J genes are those of that table, whereas D and trimming came from the DNA. Among some 130,000 clones listed, approximately 77% were seen once.

The sample consisted of PBMCs. The J gene is TRBJ2-1, the V gene TRBV5-1; TRBD2 matches 7 bases. The receptor's source is a man aged 30-40 years in good health and CMV-seronegative. Written as DNA, the CDR3 is TGCGCCAGCAGCTTCGAGCGGGAATACAATGAGCAGTTCTTC. This sequence encodes CASSFEREYNEQFF.